These 18 T cell receptor beta chains were sequenced from one sample in a study of blood T cell repertoires in COVID-19. Some clones are missing from TCRdb's copy, which holds only in-frame ones; the method was immunoSEQ multiplex PCR. This repertoire shows 180,000 or so clones, roughly 87% found once; its top ten account for around 10%. Sequencing was performed on PBMCs or T cells enriched from blood (not recorded which). These receptors were obtained from a man aged 50 or older who had recovered from COVID-19.

The gene calls are TRBV27 and TRBJ2-3; D is perhaps TRBD2 (5 bases). CDR1 and CDR2 from the germline V gene are MNHEY and SMNVEV (reference sequence). CDR3 size: 16 residues. The ends were cut back, 3 bases at V and 0 bases at J, with 13 bases in the middle. The CDR3 loop is CASSFFSSGSTDTQYF. For the CDR3, the DNA is TGTGCCAGCAGTTTTTTTAGCAGCGGTAGCACAGATACGCAGTATTTT.

The V and J genes are TRBV11-2 and TRBJ2-7; 7 nucleotides line up with TRBD1. The junction had 9 bases not matched to a gene; V was cut back by 3 bases and J by 1 base. CDR1 is SGHAT and CDR2 is FQNNGV in the germline V gene. CDR3 length: 16 residues. In DNA, the CDR3 is TGTGCCAGCAGCTTTGCCGGGACAGACGCTTCCTACGAGCAGTACTTC. Translating it yields CASSFAGTDASYEQYF.

This chain connects TRBV27 to TRBJ1-4; possible D gene TRBD1, 6 bases. Germline V gene lookup returns CDR1 MNHEY and CDR2 SMNVEV (reference sequence). The CDR3 is 13 amino acids. Deletions cut 6 bases from V and 3 bases from J, with 8 bases between. CDR3 loop: CASRDRPNEKLFF. The CDR3, as DNA: TGTGCCAGCAGGGACAGACCTAATGAAAAACTGTTTTTT.

The J gene is TRBJ1-2, the V gene TRBV14, with a tentative D call TRBD1 (6 bases). V was clipped by 1 base and J by 2 bases, with 14 bases between them. The CDR3 is 16 residues long. CDR1 and CDR2 from the germline V gene are SGHDN and FVKESK. In DNA, the CDR3 is TGTGCCAGCAGCCAAGGGATGGGACACGAAAACTATGGCTACACCTTC. Amino acid sequence: CASSQGMGHENYGYTF.

The chain recombines TRBV11-2 with TRBJ2-2; the D is unclear. V dropped 5 bases and J dropped 4 bases, with 20 bases sitting between them. The length of the CDR3 is 17 residues. In germline, CDR1 is SGHAT, CDR2 FQNNGV. CDR3 residues: CASSLRSSRSVTGELFF. Here the CDR3 DNA reads TGTGCCAGCAGCCTCCGTTCTAGTAGGTCCGTCACCGGGGAGCTGTTTTTT.

The chain carries TRBV28 and TRBJ2-3; D is perhaps TRBD1 (6 bases). The V and J ends lost 3 bases and 0 bases respectively, with 16 bases between them. This CDR3 contains 17 residues. CDR1 is MDHEN and CDR2 is SYDVKM in the germline V gene. This chain's CDR3 is CASSFRGRQVSTDTQYF. Here the CDR3 DNA reads TGTGCCAGCAGTTTCAGGGGACGGCAGGTGAGCACAGATACGCAGTATTTT.

The chain carries TRBV27 and TRBJ2-2, with D uncertain. Germline V CDR1 and CDR2: MNHEY, SMNVEV (reference sequence). CDR3 size: 13 residues. V lost 4 bases and J lost 6, with 9 bases in between. This CDR3 reads CASSSRPAGELFF. The CDR3 region has the DNA TGTGCCAGCAGTTCTCGTCCGGCCGGGGAGCTGTTTTTT.

J is TRBJ2-2 and V is TRBV19, with a tentative D call TRBD1 (6 bases). CDR3 length: 15 residues. Germline V CDR1 and CDR2: LNHDA, SQIVND (reference sequence). With 7 bases removed from V and 7 bases from J, the gap between germline ends came to 19 bases. CDR3 DNA sequence: TGTGCCAGTATGGGGGCTAAAAGGGCTTACGGGGAGCTGTTTTTT. Encoded protein: CASMGAKRAYGELFF. The full variable domain, in which reference TRBV19 and TRBJ2-2 provide the parts outside the CDR3, is DGGITQSPKYLFRKEGQNVTLSCEQNLNHDAMYWYRQDPGQGLRLIYYSQIVNDFQKGDIAEGYSVSREKKESFPLTVTSAQKNPTAFYLCASMGAKRAYGELFFGEGSRLTVL.

J is TRBJ2-7 and V is TRBV30; D perhaps matches TRBD1 (5 bases). V lost 3 bases, J lost 3 bases, and 12 bases lay in between. Per the germline V gene, CDR1 is GTSNPN and CDR2 is SVGIG (reference sequence). The CDR3 loop spans 13 amino acids. The CDR3 is CAWRVPGFYEQYF. CDR3 nucleotide sequence: TGTGCCTGGAGGGTTCCAGGGTTCTACGAGCAGTACTTC.

The chain recombines TRBV28 with TRBJ1-4, with 8 bases fitting TRBD1. This CDR3 contains 20 residues. Germline CDR1 and CDR2: MDHEN and SYDVKM. V lost 3 bases to trimming and J lost 0 bases; unmatched junction nucleotides: 15. The chain's CDR3 is CASSLGLWAGGAATNEKLFF. Here the CDR3 DNA reads TGTGCCAGCAGTTTGGGCCTATGGGCAGGGGGCGCGGCAACTAATGAAAAACTGTTTTTT. Full variable domain (missing parts from reference TRBV28 and TRBJ1-4): DVKVTQSSRYLVKRTGEKVFLECVQDMDHENMFWYRQDPGLGLRLIYFSYDVKMKEKGDIPEGYSVSREKKERFSLILESASTNQTSMYLCASSLGLWAGGAATNEKLFFGSGTQLSVL.

The rearrangement links TRBV6-4 to TRBJ2-2; 7 nucleotides match TRBD2. The CDR3 spans 14 residues. Germline trimming cut 0 bases from V and 8 bases from J; bases unmatched to any gene: 3. From germline, CDR1 is MRHNA and CDR2 SNTAGT. The CDR3 region is CASSDSSGYGELFF. The CDR3 coding sequence is TGTGCCAGCAGTGACTCTAGCGGGTATGGGGAGCTGTTTTTT.

This clone occurred once. The CDR3 loop reads CASSSGTPSYEQYF. CDR3 in DNA: TGTGCCAGCAGCAGCGGGACACCATCCTACGAGCAGTACTTC. The chain is built from TRBV7-9 and TRBJ2-7, with a weak D call TRBD2 (7 bases). CDR3 size: 14 residues. Trimming pared 5 bases from V and 1 base from J, leaving 12 bases between. Looked up from germline, CDR1 is SEHNR and CDR2 is FQNEAQ (reference sequence).

In this sample, this clone turned up once. The chain joins TRBV7-2 to TRBJ2-5; TRBD2 aligns across 7 bases. CDR1 and CDR2 (germline): SGHTA, FQGNSA. There are 16 residues in the CDR3. Trimming at V came to 4 bases and at J to 4 bases, leaving 12 bases not matched to a gene. This CDR3 is CASSSSGAFAGETQYF. In DNA form, the CDR3 reads TGTGCCAGCAGCTCCAGCGGGGCTTTTGCGGGAGAGACCCAGTACTTC.

The genes are TRBV28 and TRBJ1-2, with D tentatively TRBD1 (5 bases). V gave up 6 bases and J gave up 0 bases, with 20 bases separating them. The CDR3 has 17 amino acids. The germline V gene encodes CDR1 MDHEN and CDR2 SYDVKM. The CDR3 protein is CASSGRGEGITNYGYTF. The CDR3 DNA reads TGTGCCAGCAGCGGTCGGGGGGAGGGGATTACTAACTATGGCTACACCTTC.

The chain is built from TRBV5-1 and TRBJ2-5, with TRBD1 matching over 10 bases. This CDR3 contains 14 residues. Trimming at V came to 4 bases and at J to 4 bases, leaving 4 bases not matched to a gene. Germline values: CDR1 SGHRS, CDR2 YFSETQ. CDR3 in DNA: TGCGCCAGCAGCGGGGGACAGGGGCGAGAGACCCAGTACTTC. Its translation: CASSGGQGRETQYF.

The chain uses TRBV7-2 and TRBJ1-3; perhaps TRBD1 as D (6 bases). This CDR3 spans 14 amino acids. Germline lookup yields CDR1 SGHTA and CDR2 FQGNSA. V dropped 5 bases and J dropped 4 bases, with 12 bases sitting between them. CDR3 bases: TGTGCCAGCAGCCCGGACAGTTCAGGAAACACCATATATTTT. Residues: CASSPDSSGNTIYF.

The chain recombines TRBV14 with TRBJ1-1; D unresolved. The V gene lost 4 bases and the J gene lost 7 bases, with 13 bases spanning the gap. Germline CDR1 and CDR2: SGHDN and FVKESK. The CDR3 consists of 13 residues. CDR3 nucleotide sequence: TGTGCCAGCAGCCCGGGTCTACCCCTTGAAGCTTTCTTT. Its translation is CASSPGLPLEAFF.

The rearrangement uses TRBV2 and TRBJ1-6, with D hard to call. The CDR3 runs 18 residues. V shed 4 bases and J shed 5 bases, with 21 bases lying between them. Germline V gene sequence: CDR1 SNHLY, CDR2 FYNNEI. The CDR3 nucleotides read TGTGCCAGCAGTGGGGTTAAGGGTAGCGGACCGAATAATTCACCCCTCCACTTT. As protein: CASSGVKGSGPNNSPLHF.